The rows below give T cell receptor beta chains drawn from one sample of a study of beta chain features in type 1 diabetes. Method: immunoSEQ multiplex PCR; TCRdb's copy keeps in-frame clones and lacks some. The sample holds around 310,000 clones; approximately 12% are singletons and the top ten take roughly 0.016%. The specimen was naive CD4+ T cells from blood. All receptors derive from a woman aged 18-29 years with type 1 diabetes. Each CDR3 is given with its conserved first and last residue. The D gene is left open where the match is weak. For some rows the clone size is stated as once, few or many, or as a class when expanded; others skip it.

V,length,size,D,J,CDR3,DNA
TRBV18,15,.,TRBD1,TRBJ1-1,CASSGQGTQGSEAFF,TGTGCCAGCTCAGGACAGGGGACACAAGGCTCTGAAGCTTTCTTT
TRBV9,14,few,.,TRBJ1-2,CASSVPGSNYGYTF,TGTGCCAGCAGCGTCCCAGGATCTAACTATGGCTACACCTTC
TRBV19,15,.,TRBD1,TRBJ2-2,CASSIVGTDTGELFF,TGTGCCAGTAGTATAGTGGGGACAGACACCGGGGAGCTGTTTTTT
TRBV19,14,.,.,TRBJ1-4,CASSMTPTNEKLFF,TGTGCCAGTAGTATGACACCAACTAATGAAAAACTGTTTTTT
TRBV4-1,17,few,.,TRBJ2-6,CASSQETIRSGANVLTF,TGCGCCAGCAGCCAAGAAACTATACGCTCTGGGGCCAACGTCCTGACTTTC
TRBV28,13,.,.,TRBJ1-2,CASSSSAGRGYTF,TGTGCCAGCAGCTCCTCTGCGGGGCGCGGCTACACCTTC
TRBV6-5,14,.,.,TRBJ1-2,CASRKRVSNYGYTF,TGTGCCAGCAGAAAGAGAGTTTCTAACTATGGCTACACCTTC
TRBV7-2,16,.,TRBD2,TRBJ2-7,CASSLAGTSGSYEQYF,TGTGCCAGCAGCTTGGCCGGGACTAGCGGGAGCTACGAGCAGTACTTC
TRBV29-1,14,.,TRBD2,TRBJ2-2,CSAGGQGRTGELFF,TGCAGCGCGGGGGGGCAGGGTAGAACCGGGGAGCTGTTTTTT
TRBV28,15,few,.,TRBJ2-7,CASSFGGSVAYEQYF,TGTGCCAGCAGTTTTGGGGGCAGCGTCGCCTACGAGCAGTACTTC
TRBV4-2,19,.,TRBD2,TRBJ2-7,CASSQQRGTSGPGSYEQYF,TGTGCCAGCAGCCAGCAGAGGGGGACTAGCGGGCCTGGCTCCTACGAGCAGTACTTC
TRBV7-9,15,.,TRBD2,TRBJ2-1,CASSPGEGTYNEQFF,TGTGCCAGCAGCCCCGGGGAGGGGACCTACAATGAGCAGTTCTTC
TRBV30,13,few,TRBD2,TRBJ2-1,CAWSLAGLNEQFF,TGTGCCTGGAGTTTAGCGGGCCTGAATGAGCAGTTCTTC
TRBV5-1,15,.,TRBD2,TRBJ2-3,CASSIGLAVTDTQYF,TGCGCCAGCAGCATAGGACTAGCAGTCACAGATACGCAGTATTTT
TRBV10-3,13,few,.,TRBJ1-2,CAISEGSFYGYTF,TGTGCCATCAGTGAGGGGAGTTTCTATGGCTACACCTTC
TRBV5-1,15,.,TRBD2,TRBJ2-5,CASSLPGLGSETQYF,TGCGCCAGCAGCTTACCGGGACTAGGTAGTGAGACCCAGTACTTC
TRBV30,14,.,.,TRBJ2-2,CAWRGGPDTGELFF,TGTGCCTGGAGGGGGGGACCCGACACCGGGGAGCTGTTTTTT
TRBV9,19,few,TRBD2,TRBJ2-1,CASSVSPTSGRSYYNEQFF,TGTGCCAGCAGCGTAAGTCCGACTAGCGGGAGGTCTTACTACAATGAGCAGTTCTTC
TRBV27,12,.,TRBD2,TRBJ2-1,CASRGRVYEQFF,TGTGCCAGCCGCGGGAGGGTCTATGAGCAGTTCTTC
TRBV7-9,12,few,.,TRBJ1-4,CASRTPGEKLFF,TGTGCCAGCAGGACTCCGGGGGAAAAACTGTTTTTT
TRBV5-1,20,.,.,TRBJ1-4,CASSLVPGQWMSATNEKLFF,TGCGCCAGCAGCTTAGTGCCGGGACAATGGATGTCGGCAACTAATGAAAAACTGTTTTTT
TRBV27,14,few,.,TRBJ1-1,CASSFRGPNTEAFF,TGTGCCAGCAGTTTCAGGGGCCCGAACACTGAAGCTTTCTTT
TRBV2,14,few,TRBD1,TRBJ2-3,CASSRQGSTDTQYF,TGTGCCAGCAGTAGACAGGGAAGCACAGATACGCAGTATTTT
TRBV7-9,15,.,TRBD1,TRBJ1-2,CASSPQPDREGGYTF,TGTGCCAGCAGCCCCCAACCCGACAGGGAAGGTGGCTACACCTTC
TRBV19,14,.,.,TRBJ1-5,CASRPGRDLQPQHF,TGTGCCAGTAGGCCAGGGAGGGATTTGCAGCCCCAGCATTTT
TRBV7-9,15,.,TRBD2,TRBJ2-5,CASSRATSAGETQYF,TGTGCCAGCAGCCGCGCGACTAGCGCAGGGGAGACCCAGTACTTC
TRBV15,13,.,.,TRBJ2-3,CATSRPGGDSQYF,TGTGCCACCAGCCGTCCGGGGGGCGATTCGCAGTATTTT
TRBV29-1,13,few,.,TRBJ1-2,CSASGYSSYGYTF,TGCAGCGCCTCAGGTTACTCGAGCTATGGCTACACCTTC
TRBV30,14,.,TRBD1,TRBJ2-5,CAWSATGGPKTQYF,TGTGCCTGGAGTGCGACAGGGGGTCCGAAGACCCAGTACTTC
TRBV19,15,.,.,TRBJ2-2,CASIMTAGSTGELFF,TGTGCCAGTATAATGACCGCTGGGAGCACCGGGGAGCTGTTTTTT
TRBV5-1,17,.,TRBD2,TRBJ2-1,CASSPRLAGDQSNEQFF,TGCGCCAGCAGCCCCCGACTAGCGGGAGATCAGAGCAATGAGCAGTTCTTC
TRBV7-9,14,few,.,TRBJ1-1,CASSLDREFGEAFF,TGTGCCAGCAGCTTAGACAGGGAGTTTGGTGAAGCTTTCTTT
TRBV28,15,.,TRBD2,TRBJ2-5,CASSLSGLAEETQYF,TGTGCCAGCAGTTTATCCGGACTAGCGGAAGAGACCCAGTACTTC
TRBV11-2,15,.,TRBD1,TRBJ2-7,CASSLGQGVTYEQYF,TGTGCCAGCAGCTTAGGACAGGGGGTTACCTACGAGCAGTACTTC
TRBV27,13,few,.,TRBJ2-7,CASSGFAAYEQYF,TGTGCCAGCTCAGGGTTCGCGGCATACGAGCAGTACTTC
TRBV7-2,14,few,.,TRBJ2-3,CASSRVSGTDTQYF,TGTGCCAGCAGCCGGGTTAGTGGCACAGATACGCAGTATTTT
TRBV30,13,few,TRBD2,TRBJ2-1,CAWNPSGNNEQFF,TGTGCCTGGAACCCTAGCGGGAACAATGAGCAGTTCTTC
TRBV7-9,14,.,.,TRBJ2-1,CASSLPNVKPRFFF,TGTGCCAGCAGCTTACCCAATGTAAAGCCCCGATTCTTCTTC
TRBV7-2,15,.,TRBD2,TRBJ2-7,CASSYYLSGAYEQYF,TGTGCCAGCAGCTATTACCTTAGCGGGGCCTACGAGCAGTACTTC
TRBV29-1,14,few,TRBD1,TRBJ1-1,CSVARTGMNTEAFF,TGCAGCGTAGCTAGGACAGGGATGAACACTGAAGCTTTCTTT
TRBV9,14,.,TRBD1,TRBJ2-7,CASSVAGQPYEQYF,TGTGCCAGCAGCGTAGCGGGACAGCCCTACGAGCAGTACTTC
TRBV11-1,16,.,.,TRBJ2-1,CASSFLGGASYNEQFF,TGTGCCAGCAGCTTTCTAGGGGGGGCGAGCTACAATGAGCAGTTCTTC
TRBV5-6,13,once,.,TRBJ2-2,CASSFVGGGELFF,TGTGCCAGCAGCTTCGTGGGGGGCGGGGAGCTGTTTTTT
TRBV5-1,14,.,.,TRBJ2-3,CASSSGALADTQYF,TGCGCCAGCAGCTCGGGAGCTCTTGCGGATACGCAGTATTTT
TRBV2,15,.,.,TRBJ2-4,CASSITGVAKNIQYF,TGTGCCAGCAGTATAACAGGAGTGGCCAAAAACATTCAGTACTTC
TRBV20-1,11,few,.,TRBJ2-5,CSARESETQYF,TGCAGTGCTAGGGAGTCGGAGACCCAGTACTTC
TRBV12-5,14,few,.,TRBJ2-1,CASAGSLSYNEQFF,TGTGCTAGTGCCGGGAGCCTCTCCTACAATGAGCAGTTCTTC
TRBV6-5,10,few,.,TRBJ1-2,CASSGGGYTF,TGTGCCAGCAGTGGGGGGGGCTACACCTTC
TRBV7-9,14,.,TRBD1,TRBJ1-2,CASSLAGTGNGYTF,TGTGCCAGCAGCTTGGCCGGGACAGGCAATGGCTACACCTTC
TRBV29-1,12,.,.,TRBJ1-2,CSEGRGGYGYTF,TGCAGCGAGGGTAGAGGGGGCTATGGCTACACCTTC
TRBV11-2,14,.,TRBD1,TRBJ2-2,CATGYRGNTGELFF,TGTGCCACCGGGTACAGGGGAAACACCGGGGAGCTGTTTTTT
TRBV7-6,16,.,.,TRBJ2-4,CASSLERSGAKNIQYF,TGTGCCAGCAGCTTAGAACGGTCCGGAGCCAAAAACATTCAGTACTTC